This TCR beta chain was sequenced in a study of cytomegalovirus exposure and HLA in healthy donors. To note about this clone: Its antigen is undetermined.

Germline values: CDR1 SGHRS, CDR2 YFSETQ. V lost 4 bases, J lost 5 bases, and 12 bases stayed unmatched. The CDR3 runs 17 residues. Primers for the PCR totalled 60 Vbeta and 13 Jbeta. Under the authors' procedure: Among the unique TCR beta chains that a later analysis counted, 80 million to 100 million in all, 9.5 million to 11 million were shared. Here immunoSEQ multiplex PCR was the method, and the copy in TCRdb shows in-frame clones only, minus some. The V and J calls and clone size were taken over from that table, and D and trimming were inferred from the DNA. The table lists 94,000 or so clones, just over 70% of them singletons, with approximately 8.2% in the top ten. Study-wide findings and caveats: Presence/absence analyses took donor sequencing depth as roughly uniform. The study listed roughly 160 cytomegalovirus-associated TCR beta chains. A reported reduction in N-insertions relative to the approximately 670-donor mean was seen in an Asian-associated ancestry cluster in a later analysis.

The sample consisted of PBMCs. This receptor was obtained from a man between 60 and 75 years old in good health and CMV-seronegative. J is TRBJ2-7 and V is TRBV5-1, with TRBD2 matching over 13 bases. CDR3 DNA sequence: TGCGCCAGCAGCCCCAAAAATGGACTAGCGGGAGAGCACGAGCAGTACTTC. It encodes CASSPKNGLAGEHEQYF.